One and the same sample provided the 16 T cell receptor beta chains below, sequenced in a study of cytotoxic CD8 clonotypes in ibrutinib-treated CLL (dated by TCRdb to the early 2020s). Library preparation employed the immunoSEQ multiplex PCR assay. TCRdb's version of the immuneACCESS table is confined to in-frame rearrangements and falls short of the full clone set. An unresolved V gene accounts for under half of the shortfall where checked; the remainder is of unknown origin. For this sample the table gives 130,000 or so clones, of which approximately 81% were detected only once. The leading ten clones occupy about 3.3% of the sample. This specimen's time point label, per the study, means: 24 months on ibrutinib. Source: PBMCs, taken after 24 months of ibrutinib treatment. The source of these receptors is a human donor with chronic lymphocytic leukemia.

The chain uses TRBV9 and TRBJ2-5, with 9 bases matching TRBD1. The germline gives CDR1 SGDLS, CDR2 YYNGEE. V lost 3 bases, J lost 2 bases, and 11 bases stayed unmatched. The CDR3 is made up of 17 amino acids. The CDR3, as DNA: TGTGCCAGCAGCGCCCCCACCGGGACAGGGATACAAGAGACCCAGTACTTC. Translation gives CASSAPTGTGIQETQYF.

This sequence joins TRBV14 and TRBJ2-5, with 8 bases fitting TRBD1. Germline values: CDR1 SGHDN, CDR2 FVKESK. J lost 1 base, V lost 2 bases, and 9 bases had no gene match. The CDR3 has 17 residues. The CDR3: CASSQNPGQDFQETQYF. For the CDR3, the DNA is TGTGCCAGCAGCCAAAACCCGGGACAGGACTTCCAAGAGACCCAGTACTTC. The complete variable domain, with remaining parts taken from reference TRBV14 and TRBJ2-5, reads EAGVTQFPSHSVIEKGQTVTLRCDPISGHDNLYWYRRVMGKEIKFLLHFVKESKQDESGMPNNRFLAERTGGTYSTLKVQPAELEDSGVYFCASSQNPGQDFQETQYFGPGTRLLVL.

J is TRBJ2-7 and V is TRBV7-2; 8 positions agree with TRBD1. The CDR3 covers 16 residues. Germline V lookup: CDR1 SGHTA, CDR2 FQGNSA. After removal of 0 bases from V and 5 bases from J, the junction contained 9 bases not matched to a gene. CDR3 sequence reads: CASSLAGSGGWDEQYF. In DNA form, the CDR3 reads TGTGCCAGCAGCTTAGCAGGCTCAGGGGGCTGGGACGAGCAGTACTTC.

The chain combines TRBV7-2 with TRBJ2-5, with no clear D. The CDR3 extends over 15 amino acids. Trimming took 0 bases from V and 3 from J, leaving 11 bases between them. Germline CDR1 reads SGHTA; CDR2 reads FQGNSA. The CDR3 here is CASSLAATQEETQYF. CDR3 DNA: TGTGCCAGCAGCTTAGCCGCGACTCAGGAAGAGACCCAGTACTTC.

V gene TRBV29-1 combines with J gene TRBJ1-2; D remains unclear. Germline CDR1 SQVTM, CDR2 ANQGSEA. The CDR3 consists of 13 residues. V was shortened by 5 bases and J by 7 bases, with 17 bases between the two germline ends. The DNA for the CDR3 is TGCAGCGTTAAGACGGGCCCCTTGAGTGGCTACACCTTC. As protein: CSVKTGPLSGYTF.

This clone has more than one count but fewer than ten. The chain combines TRBV6-5 with TRBJ2-7; 9 nucleotides line up with TRBD2. The CDR3 is 14 residues long. The germline CDR1 and CDR2 sequences are MNHEY and SVGAGI. The junction had 0 bases not matched to a gene; V was cut back by 2 bases and J by 1 base. CDR3 region: CASSYLAGSYEQYF. As DNA, the CDR3 is TGTGCCAGCAGTTACCTAGCGGGGTCCTACGAGCAGTACTTC.

This clone was seen only once. This chain connects TRBV19 to TRBJ1-1, with 10 bases that match TRBD1. CDR1 is LNHDA, CDR2 SQIVND, per germline (reference sequence). With V trimmed by 3 bases and J by 5 bases, 9 bases remained unmatched. CDR3 size: 16 residues. The CDR3 nucleotides are TGTGCCAGTAGTATCCCGACAGGGGGCCTGAGGACTGAAGCTTTCTTT. Translated: CASSIPTGGLRTEAFF.

The rearrangement joins TRBV4-2 to TRBJ1-3, with a possible D match to TRBD1 (6 bases). The CDR3 extends over 17 amino acids. The germline CDR1 and CDR2 sequences are LGHNA and YNFKEQ. V dropped 1 base and J dropped 0 bases, with 13 bases sitting between them. Here the CDR3 DNA reads TGTGCCAGCAGCCAAGGGGGACGGGGGCTCTCTGGAAACACCATATATTTT. This sequence encodes CASSQGGRGLSGNTIYF.

The sample holds a few counts of this clone. This rearrangement joins TRBV10-1 to TRBJ2-7, with D hard to call. Trimming cost V 4 bases and J 2 bases, with 12 bases left between them. This CDR3 has 14 residues. Germline CDR1 is WNHNN and CDR2 is SYGVQD (reference sequence). This CDR3 reads CASSAESAAYEQYF. DNA for the CDR3: TGCGCCAGCAGTGCAGAGTCTGCCGCCTACGAGCAGTACTTC.

DNA for the CDR3: TGTGCCAGCAGCTTCGGACCTTTCCAAGAGACCCAGTACTTC. Translated, it gives CASSFGPFQETQYF. V usage is TRBV11-2 and J usage is TRBJ2-5; no clear D. Per the germline V gene, CDR1 is SGHAT and CDR2 is FQNNGV. This CDR3 has 14 amino acids. V gave up 3 bases and J gave up 1 base, with 9 bases separating them.

This clone was detected only once. The chain recombines TRBV10-3 with TRBJ2-7, with 7 bases aligning to TRBD1. This CDR3 region has 14 residues. Trimming at V came to 6 bases and at J to 2 bases, leaving 7 bases not matched to a gene. From germline, CDR1 is ENHRY and CDR2 SYGVKD. The CDR3 region has the DNA TGTGCCATCAGGCCGGGACAGAACGCCTACGAGCAGTACTTC. This codes for CAIRPGQNAYEQYF.

The rearrangement links TRBV6-5 to TRBJ1-6, with a possible D match to TRBD1 (6 bases). V was clipped by 5 bases and J by 9 bases, with 14 bases between them. The CDR3 is 14 residues long. Germline V gene data show CDR1 as MNHEY and CDR2 as SVGAGI. The DNA of the CDR3 is TGTGCCAGCAGTACCCTAGGGGGTGGTTCACCCCTCCACTTT. It translates to CASSTLGGGSPLHF.

The chain is built from TRBV5-4 and TRBJ1-1; the D gene is possibly TRBD1 (6 bases). The germline V gene encodes CDR1 SGHNT and CDR2 YYREEE (reference sequence). Trimming removed 3 bases from V and 8 bases from J, with 17 bases in between. The CDR3 length is 14 residues. DNA for the CDR3: TGTGCCAGCAGCTCCGTCCCGGGGGGGCGAGAAGCTTTCTTT. Translating gives CASSSVPGGREAFF.

This clone was detected a few times. The chain couples TRBV6-5 to TRBJ1-6; D not resolved. V lost 5 bases and J 6 bases, leaving 8 bases between the germline ends. CDR3 length: 13 residues. The germline CDR1 and CDR2 sequences are MNHEY and SVGAGI. The CDR3 sequence is CASSRAVNSPLHF. The CDR3 DNA reads TGTGCCAGCAGTCGGGCAGTTAATTCACCCCTCCACTTT.

This clone was counted between two and nine times. The CDR3 sequence is CASSPEQWYGYTF. CDR3 DNA sequence: TGTGCCAGCAGCCCGGAACAGTGGTATGGCTACACCTTC. The V gene is TRBV7-9, the J gene TRBJ1-2; no clear D. Germline values: CDR1 SEHNR, CDR2 FQNEAQ (reference sequence). The CDR3 covers 13 residues. Trimming pared 5 bases from V and 5 bases from J, leaving 12 bases between.

The gene calls are TRBV18 and TRBJ1-4; D is possibly TRBD1 (6 bases). Between the trimmed V and J ends, which lost 3 bases and 4 bases, there was a span of 15 bases. The CDR3 is 16 amino acids. Germline CDR1 is KGHSH and CDR2 is LQKENI. CDR3 region: CASSPQRGFGNEKLFF. DNA for the CDR3: TGTGCCAGCTCACCGCAGAGGGGGTTCGGTAATGAAAAACTGTTTTTT.